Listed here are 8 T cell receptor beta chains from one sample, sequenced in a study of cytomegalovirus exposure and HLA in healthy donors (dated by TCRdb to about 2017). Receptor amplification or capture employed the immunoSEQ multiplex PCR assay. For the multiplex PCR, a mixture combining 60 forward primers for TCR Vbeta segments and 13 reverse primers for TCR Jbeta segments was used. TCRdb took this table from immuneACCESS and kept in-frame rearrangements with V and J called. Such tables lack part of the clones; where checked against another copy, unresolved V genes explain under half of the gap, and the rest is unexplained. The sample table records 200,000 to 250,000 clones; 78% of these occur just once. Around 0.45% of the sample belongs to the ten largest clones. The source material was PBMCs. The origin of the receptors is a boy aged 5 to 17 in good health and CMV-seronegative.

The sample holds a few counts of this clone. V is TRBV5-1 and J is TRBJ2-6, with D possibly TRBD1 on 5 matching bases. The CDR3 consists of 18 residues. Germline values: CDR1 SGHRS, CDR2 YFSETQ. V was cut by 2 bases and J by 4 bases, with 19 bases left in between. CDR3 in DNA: TGCGCCAGCAGCTTATCCATCTCGACAGAGGCCGGGGCCAACGTCCTGACTTTC. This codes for CASSLSISTEAGANVLTF.

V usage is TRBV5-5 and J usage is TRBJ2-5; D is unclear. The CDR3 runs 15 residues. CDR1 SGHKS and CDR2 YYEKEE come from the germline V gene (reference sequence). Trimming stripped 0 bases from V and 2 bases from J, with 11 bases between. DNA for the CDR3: TGTGCCAGCAGCTTGGGGGCACGGCTACAAGAGACCCAGTACTTC. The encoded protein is CASSLGARLQETQYF. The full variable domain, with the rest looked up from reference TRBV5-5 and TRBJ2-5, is DAGVTQSPTHLIKTRGQQVTLRCSPISGHKSVSWYQQVLGQGPQFIFQYYEKEERGRGNFPDRFSARQFPNYSSELNVNALLLGDSALYLCASSLGARLQETQYFGPGTRLLVL.

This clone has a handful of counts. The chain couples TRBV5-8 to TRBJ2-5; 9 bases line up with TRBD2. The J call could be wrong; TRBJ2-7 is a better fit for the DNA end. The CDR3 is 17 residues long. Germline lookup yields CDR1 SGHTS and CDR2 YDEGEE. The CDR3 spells CASSDTSGSWESYEQYF. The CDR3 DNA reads TGTGCCAGCAGCGATACTAGCGGGTCTTGGGAGAGCTACGAGCAGTACTTC.

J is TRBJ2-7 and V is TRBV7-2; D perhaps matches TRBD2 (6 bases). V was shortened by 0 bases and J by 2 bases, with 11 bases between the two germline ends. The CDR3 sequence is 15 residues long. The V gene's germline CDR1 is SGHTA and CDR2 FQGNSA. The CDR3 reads CASSLASGEAYEQYF. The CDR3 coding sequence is TGTGCCAGCAGCTTAGCGTCGGGAGAGGCCTACGAGCAGTACTTC.

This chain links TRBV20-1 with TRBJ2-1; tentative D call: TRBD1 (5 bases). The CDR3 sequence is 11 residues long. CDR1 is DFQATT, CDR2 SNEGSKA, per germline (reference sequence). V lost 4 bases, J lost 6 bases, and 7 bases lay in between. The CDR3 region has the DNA TGCAGTGCTAAGGGGTTCAATGAGCAGTTCTTC. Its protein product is CSAKGFNEQFF.

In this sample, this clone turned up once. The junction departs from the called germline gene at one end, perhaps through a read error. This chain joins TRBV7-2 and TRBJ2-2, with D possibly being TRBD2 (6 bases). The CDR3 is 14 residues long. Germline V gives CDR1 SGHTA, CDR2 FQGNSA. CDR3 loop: CASAGLGTAGGLFF. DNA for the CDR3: TGTGCCAGCGCGGGTCTAGGTACCGCCGGGGGGCTGTTTTTT.

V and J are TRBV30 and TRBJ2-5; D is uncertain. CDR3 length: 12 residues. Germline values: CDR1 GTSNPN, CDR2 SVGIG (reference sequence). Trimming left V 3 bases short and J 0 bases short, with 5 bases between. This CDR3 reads CAWSLDQETQYF. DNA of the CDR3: TGTGCCTGGAGCCTTGACCAAGAGACCCAGTACTTC.

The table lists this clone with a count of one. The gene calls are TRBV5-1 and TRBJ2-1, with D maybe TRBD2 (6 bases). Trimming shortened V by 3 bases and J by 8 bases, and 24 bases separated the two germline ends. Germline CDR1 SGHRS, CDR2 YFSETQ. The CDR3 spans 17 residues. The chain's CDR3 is CASSSLGLRSGRDEQFF. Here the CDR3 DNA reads TGCGCCAGCAGCTCCCTCGGGCTTCGGAGCGGGCGAGATGAGCAGTTCTTC.